Each of the 9 T cell receptor beta chains below was sequenced from the same sample in a study of T cells in Graves' hyperthyroidism and ophthalmopathy. What was amplified from RNA transcripts were TCR beta CDR3 regions. The HTBI primer set served for first-round RT-PCR of the TCR CDR3. TCRdb re-analysed the multiplex PCR reads in MiXCR, keeping a single row per CDR3 protein. The repertoire includes 550,000 to 650,000 distinct CDR3 sequences, roughly 15% of them detected once, and roughly 13% sits in the top ten. The sample comprised blood. Receptors originate from a woman in her thirties or forties with Graves' hyperthyroidism.

The V call is TRBV4-1, the J call TRBJ2-5; 16 nucleotides line up with TRBD2. Germline loops: CDR1 MGHRA, CDR2 YSYEKL. With 0 bases clipped from V and 0 bases from J, the junction kept 1 base outside the gene matches. The CDR3 is made up of 18 amino acids. CDR3 in amino acids: CASSQEGLAGGYQETQYF. In nucleotides, the CDR3 is TGCGCCAGCAGCCAAGAGGGACTAGCGGGAGGGTACCAAGAGACCCAGTACTTC.

In its sample, this clonotype was seen many times. The V gene is TRBV12-3 or TRBV12-4, the J gene TRBJ2-2; the D gene is possibly TRBD2 (6 bases). CDR3 length: 16 residues. The ends were cut back, 5 bases at V and 3 bases at J, with 16 bases in the middle. The CDR3 reads CASSGRSSEHTGELFF. The CDR3 DNA sequence: TGTGCCAGCAGTGGCCGCTCTAGCGAGCACACCGGGGAGCTGTTTTTT.

In regard to this clonotype: At one boundary the junction diverges from the germline segment, which might be a read error. V is TRBV7-8 and J is TRBJ2-1; possible D gene TRBD1, 5 bases. The CDR3 is 14 amino acids. Germline V gives CDR1 SGHVS, CDR2 FQNEAQ. The CDR3: CASSLGRVGNEQSF. For the CDR3, the DNA is TGTGCCAGCAGCTTAGGCAGGGTCGGCAATGAGCAGTCCTTC.

Many counts were recorded for this clonotype. V is TRBV6-1 and J is TRBJ1-6; D call uncertain. V was cut by 1 base and J by 6 bases, with 4 bases left in between. The CDR3 sequence is 13 residues long. Per germline, CDR1 MNHNS and CDR2 SASEGT. In nucleotides, the CDR3 is TGTGCCAGCAGTGAAGGGAGTAATTCACCCCTCCACTTT. Its translation is CASSEGSNSPLHF.

This clonotype was seen more than once but under ten times. The chain recombines TRBV27 with TRBJ2-7; 7 nucleotides agree with TRBD2. CDR1 and CDR2 (germline): MNHEY, SMNVEV (reference sequence). The length of the CDR3 is 13 residues. Germline trimming cut 6 bases from V and 6 bases from J; bases unmatched to any gene: 8. CDR3 coding DNA: TGTGCCAGCAGCCCCGGGACTACTCTCGAGCAGTACTTC. Its protein product is CASSPGTTLEQYF.

The chain employs TRBV20-1 and TRBJ1-2; D might be TRBD1 (6 bases). The germline CDR1 and CDR2 sequences are DFQATT and SNEGSKA (reference sequence). This CDR3 comprises 11 residues. V gave up 3 bases and J gave up 6 bases, with 8 bases separating them. CDR3 sequence: CSARKGDGYTF. CDR3 DNA: TGCAGTGCTAGGAAGGGGGATGGCTACACCTTC.

The J gene is TRBJ1-1, the V gene TRBV10-3; D might be TRBD1 (5 bases). Germline CDR1 ENHRY, CDR2 SYGVKD. The CDR3 runs to 15 residues. The V end was cut by 6 bases, the J end by 4 bases, with 18 bases between. The CDR3 region has the DNA TGTGCCATCAGCGGGGAGTTGCTGGGGGGCACTGAAGCTTTCTTT. Translated, it gives CAISGELLGGTEAFF.

The rearrangement uses TRBV9 and TRBJ1-3; TRBD1 aligns across 9 bases. Germline values: CDR1 SGDLS, CDR2 YYNGEE. The CDR3 is made up of 18 amino acids. V lost 0 bases to trimming and J lost 6 bases; unmatched junction nucleotides: 13. CDR3 protein: CASSVGPSPDRGENTIYF. In DNA, the CDR3 is TGTGCCAGCAGCGTAGGTCCTTCTCCCGACAGGGGGGAAAACACCATATATTTT. The full variable domain, with the rest looked up from reference TRBV9 and TRBJ1-3, is DSGVTQTPKHLITATGQRVTLRCSPRSGDLSVYWYQQSLDQGLQFLIQYYNGEERAKGNILERFSAQQFPDLHSELNLSSLELGDSALYFCASSVGPSPDRGENTIYFGEGSWLTVV.

V and J are TRBV24-1 and TRBJ2-2, with D uncertain. Trimming took 3 bases from V and 5 from J, leaving 9 bases between them. This CDR3 spans 14 amino acids. Germline CDR1 KGHDR, CDR2 SFDVKD. This CDR3 is CATSDPLDTGELFF. In DNA form, the CDR3 reads TGTGCCACCAGTGATCCCCTAGATACCGGGGAGCTGTTTTTT.